Each of the 15 T cell receptor beta chains below was sequenced from the same sample in a study of spatial heterogeneity in lung cancer. This sample's time point: blood at routine non-recurrence follow-up after resection. In each case, whole RNA from tumor, nontumor lung or frozen PBMC was sequenced unsorted. Each CDR3 protein gets one entry after TCRdb re-called the 5' RACE reads with MiXCR. This sample has around 110,000 distinct CDR3 sequences, with 10% to 15% found just once. The sequences come from PBMCs, collected at follow-up. These TCRs come from a male donor with early-stage non-small cell lung cancer.

CDR3 DNA sequence: TGTGCCAGCAGCGTAGGGATCCGACAGGGTTTAGAGACCCAGTACTTC. Translating gives CASSVGIRQGLETQYF. This sequence joins TRBV9 and TRBJ2-5, with 7 bases matching TRBD1. The trim removed 0 bases at V and 4 bases at J, leaving 9 bases unmatched. CDR3 size: 16 residues. CDR1 is SGDLS and CDR2 is YYNGEE in the germline V gene.

There are many counts of this clonotype. J is TRBJ2-7 and V is TRBV7-2, with D unclear. Between the trimmed V and J ends, which lost 2 bases and 0 bases, there was a span of 23 bases. The CDR3 is 19 residues long. Per the germline V gene, CDR1 is SGHTA and CDR2 is FQGNSA. The CDR3 is CASSLRTPLWGELSYEQYF. The CDR3 region has the DNA TGTGCCAGCAGCTTAAGAACCCCGCTCTGGGGTGAGCTCTCCTACGAGCAGTACTTC.

The rearrangement joins TRBV6-6 to TRBJ2-5; D is unresolved. Per germline, CDR1 MNHNY and CDR2 SVGAGI (reference sequence). The CDR3 sequence is 13 residues long. Trimming took 7 bases from V and 1 from J, leaving 10 bases between them. The CDR3 coding sequence is TGTGCCAGCACCCCGGCAGCCCAAGAGACCCAGTACTTC. Translated, it gives CASTPAAQETQYF.

The chain is built from TRBV12-3 or TRBV12-4 and TRBJ2-1; D not certain. V lost 4 bases to trimming and J lost 15 bases, with 16 bases between them. This CDR3 is built from 12 residues. DNA of the CDR3: TGTGCCAGCAGTTACCCCGGGTCCGGGCCGTTCTTC. It encodes CASSYPGSGPFF.

This chain joins TRBV11-2 and TRBJ2-1; possibly TRBD1 or TRBD2 for D (6 bases each). The V gene's germline CDR1 is SGHAT and CDR2 FQNNGV. This CDR3 contains 14 residues. Trimming removed 5 bases at V and 7 bases at J, with 15 bases between. The CDR3, as DNA: TGTGCCAGCAGCATCACCCCGGGGGCTAATGAGCAGTTCTTC. Translating it yields CASSITPGANEQFF.

The chain carries TRBV27 and TRBJ2-6, with D unclear. The germline V and J ends were trimmed by 0 bases and 10 bases, with 7 bases remaining between them. From germline, CDR1 is MNHEY and CDR2 SMNVEV (reference sequence). CDR3 length equals 13 residues. CDR3 sequence (DNA): TGTGCCAGCAGTTTATCGGTTTTTAACGTCCTGACTTTC. Protein sequence: CASSLSVFNVLTF.

A remark on this clonotype: A much larger clone is a single base away; this may be a read error. V usage is TRBV21-1 and J usage is TRBJ1-5; TRBD1 is the table's D call and was not checked against the DNA. TRBV21-1 is an annotated pseudogene. The CDR3 extends over 19 amino acids. The CDR3 reads CASSEQTGQGRVSNQPRHF. The CDR3 nucleotides read TGTGCCAGCAGCGAACAAACCGGACAGGGGAGGGTGAGCAATCAGCCCCGGCATTTT.

This clonotype was seen a handful of times. The chain employs TRBV4-3 and TRBJ1-5; D call uncertain. V lost 1 base, J lost 9 bases, and 7 bases lay in between. The CDR3 extends over 12 amino acids. Germline CDR1 and CDR2: LGHNA and YSLEER. The CDR3 loop reads CASSQGRGPQHF. The CDR3, as DNA: TGCGCCAGCAGCCAAGGGAGAGGGCCCCAGCATTTT.

On this clonotype: This may be a read error: a much more frequent sequence differs by one nucleotide. The chain joins TRBV29-1 to TRBJ2-7; a possible D gene is TRBD2 (5 bases). CDR1 is SQVTM, CDR2 ANQGSEA, per germline. The CDR3 totals 13 residues. CDR3 sequence reads: CCVANSGGERQYF. As DNA, the CDR3 is TGCTGCGTTGCGAATTCAGGAGGAGAACGGCAGTACTTC.

The V gene is TRBV12-3 or TRBV12-4, the J gene TRBJ2-7; 7 bases agree with TRBD1. V was clipped by 5 bases and J by 2 bases; unmatched bases: 9. The CDR3 extends over 15 amino acids. The CDR3 loop is CASSPTGHSPYEQYF. CDR3 DNA sequence: TGTGCCAGCAGTCCGACAGGGCATAGCCCCTACGAGCAGTACTTC.

The chain carries TRBV5-6 and TRBJ2-7; D not certain. The CDR3 spans 14 residues. The germline V and J ends were trimmed by 2 bases and 7 bases, with 16 bases remaining between them. The germline V gene has CDR1 SGHDT and CDR2 YYEEEE. CDR3 sequence reads: CASSFGRSAWEQYF. The CDR3 DNA follows: TGTGCCAGCAGCTTTGGCAGGAGCGCTTGGGAGCAGTACTTC.

This clonotype was observed many times. The J gene is TRBJ2-5, the V gene TRBV7-3; D perhaps matches TRBD1 (7 bases). Per germline, CDR1 SGHTA and CDR2 FQGTGA. The CDR3 has 15 residues. V lost 2 bases, J lost 2 bases, and 12 bases lay in between. The CDR3 spells CASSLGGTVQETQYF. CDR3 sequence (DNA): TGTGCCAGCAGCTTAGGAGGGACAGTACAAGAGACCCAGTACTTC.

Ten or more counts support this clonotype. The J gene is TRBJ2-3, the V gene TRBV20-1, with 14 bases that match TRBD2. Germline loops: CDR1 DFQATT, CDR2 SNEGSKA (reference sequence). The CDR3 runs to 14 residues. V was pared by 5 bases and J by 3 bases, with 1 base of the junction left unmatched. For the CDR3, the DNA is TGCAGTGCTGGGACTAGCGGGGGAACAGATACGCAGTATTTT. Translation: CSAGTSGGTDTQYF.

This clonotype occurred many times. The V call is TRBV4-3, the J call TRBJ1-4; 7 bases align to TRBD1. This CDR3 is built from 16 residues. V gave up 3 bases and J gave up 8 bases; unmatched junction bases: 12. Germline assignment: CDR1 LGHNA and CDR2 YSLEER. CDR3 sequence (DNA): TGCGCCAGCAGCCAGGAAAGACAGGGAGGAAACGAAAAACTGTTTTTT. Translation: CASSQERQGGNEKLFF.

This clonotype appeared a few times. This rearrangement joins TRBV4-2 to TRBJ2-1, with D tentatively TRBD2 (6 bases). This CDR3 contains 16 residues. From germline, CDR1 is LGHNA and CDR2 YNFKEQ. Trimming stripped 3 bases from V and 5 bases from J, with 17 bases between. Here the CDR3 reads CASSQLSGGKDNEQFF. The CDR3 DNA is TGTGCCAGCAGCCAGCTCTCAGGAGGGAAAGACAATGAGCAGTTCTTC.